The source of this TCR beta chain is a study of blood T cells in healthy people across ages. Findings and limits, study-wide: TCR beta diversity, measured per million T cells, fell in a roughly linear way with age.

A second PCR, run for about 6 to 11 cycles, used a sample-barcoded 5' primer plus a J-beta primer mix. TCRdb ran MiXCR on the 5' RACE reads and lists one entry per CDR3 protein. The table shows more than 500,000 distinct CDR3 sequences, with 25% to 35% occurring only once. No fewer than 7 million PBMCs went into each sample. Total RNA, at least 6 micrograms per sample, came from PBMCs. This clonotype was detected only a few times. Its antigen is unidentified. Germline CDR1 SGHTA, CDR2 FQGNSA. With 2 bases removed from V and 3 bases from J, the gap between germline ends came to 17 bases. This CDR3 has 16 residues. The data were also submitted as part of a second study, on T cells of mothers and their children.

This TCR was sampled from a boy younger than 10 in good health. Input material: blood. The chain links TRBV7-2 to TRBJ2-7; D possibly corresponds to TRBD2 (6 bases). CDR3 region: CASSLKVLAGNYEQYF. The CDR3 DNA reads as TGTGCCAGCAGCTTAAAGGTCCTGGCGGGAAACTACGAGCAGTACTTC.